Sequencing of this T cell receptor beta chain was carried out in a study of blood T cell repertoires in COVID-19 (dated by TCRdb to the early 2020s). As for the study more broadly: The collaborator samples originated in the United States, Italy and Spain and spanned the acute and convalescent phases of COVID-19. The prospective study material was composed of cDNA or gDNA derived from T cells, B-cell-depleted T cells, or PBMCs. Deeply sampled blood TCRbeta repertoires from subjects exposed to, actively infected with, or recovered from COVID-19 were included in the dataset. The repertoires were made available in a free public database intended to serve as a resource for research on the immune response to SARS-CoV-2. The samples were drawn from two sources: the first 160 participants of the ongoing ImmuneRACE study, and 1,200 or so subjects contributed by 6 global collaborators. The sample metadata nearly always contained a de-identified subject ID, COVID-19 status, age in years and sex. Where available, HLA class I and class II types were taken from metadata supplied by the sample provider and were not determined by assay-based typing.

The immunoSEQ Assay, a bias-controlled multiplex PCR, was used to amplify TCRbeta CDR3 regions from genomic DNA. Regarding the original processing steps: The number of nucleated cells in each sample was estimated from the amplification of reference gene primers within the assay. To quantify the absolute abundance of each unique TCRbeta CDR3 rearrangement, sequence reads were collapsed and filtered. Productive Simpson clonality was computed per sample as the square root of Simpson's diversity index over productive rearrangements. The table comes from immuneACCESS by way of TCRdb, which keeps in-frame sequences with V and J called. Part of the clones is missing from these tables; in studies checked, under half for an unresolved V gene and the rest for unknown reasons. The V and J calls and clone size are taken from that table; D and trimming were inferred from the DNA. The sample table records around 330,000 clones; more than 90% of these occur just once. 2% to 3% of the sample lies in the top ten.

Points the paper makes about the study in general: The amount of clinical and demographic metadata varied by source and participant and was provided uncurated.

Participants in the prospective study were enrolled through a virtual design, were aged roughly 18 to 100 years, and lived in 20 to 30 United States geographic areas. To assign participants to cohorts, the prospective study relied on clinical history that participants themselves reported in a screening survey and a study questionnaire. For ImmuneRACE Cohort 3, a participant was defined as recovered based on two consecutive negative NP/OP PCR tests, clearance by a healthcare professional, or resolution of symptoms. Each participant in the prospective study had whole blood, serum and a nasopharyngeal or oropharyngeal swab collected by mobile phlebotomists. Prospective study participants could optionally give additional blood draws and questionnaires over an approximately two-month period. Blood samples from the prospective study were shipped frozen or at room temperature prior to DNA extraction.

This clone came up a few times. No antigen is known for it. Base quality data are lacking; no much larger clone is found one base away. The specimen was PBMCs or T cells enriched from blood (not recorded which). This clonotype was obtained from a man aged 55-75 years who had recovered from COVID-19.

The nucleotide sequence is TGTGCCAGCAGCTTACTGTTCAGGGGGCGGGATTCACCCCTCCACTTT. The translation is CASSLLFRGRDSPLHF. The V and J genes are TRBV7-2 and TRBJ1-6; 8 central bases correspond to TRBD1. CDR1 and CDR2 are drawn from the germline V gene: SGHTA, FQGNSA. The CDR3, cysteine through phenylalanine, is 16 amino acids long. The only DNA kept is the CDR3, 48 bases in frame from the first base. The germline V and J ends show losses of 2 bases and 8 bases respectively, and no gene match explains 8 bases of the junction.